This T cell receptor beta chain was sequenced during a study of cytomegalovirus exposure and HLA in healthy donors (dated by TCRdb to between 2016 and 2019). Looking at the study overall: An earlier analysis of several hundred of the donors reported around 280 Gb of sequence data and around 110 million unique TCR beta sequences obtained from roughly 180 million T cells. Around 320 gigabases of sequencing data and tens of millions of unique TCR sequences were included in an early release covering roughly 600 HLA-typed donors. Of the roughly 400 genotyped donors, roughly 85% fell in the genetic ancestry cluster associated with self-reported Caucasian donors. The study aimed to test whether cataloging public T cell receptors could reveal signatures of past pathogen exposure. The study used immunosequencing to profile the T cell repertoires of about 670 subjects and linked those repertoires to cytomegalovirus serostatus. Besides the first cohort of around 670 subjects, a separate validation cohort made up of 120 different subjects was used. To predict cytomegalovirus infection status, the study combined high-throughput TCR immunosequencing, statistical association of individual TCRs with disease status, and machine learning. In a later analysis, previously published TCR beta repertoires from some 640 donors were re-analyzed and high-resolution HLA genotyping was added so that TCR occurrence patterns could be studied. Rather than using new phenotypic data, the later analysis identified candidate immune exposures from TCR beta sequences and from how often those sequences occurred across donors. In an earlier analysis of roughly 600 of the donors, high-throughput TCR beta sequencing was used to judge whether each TCR beta V gene segment behaved as functional or pseudogenic. Alongside the repertoire data, information on donor age, sex, ethnicity and CMV serostatus was compiled. In a later genetic analysis, genome-wide SNP genotypes for about three fifths of the roughly 670 donors were used, and that subset was treated as a discovery cohort. All discovery cohort repertoires had been generated on a single sequencing platform. HLA typing included class I and class II loci at four-digit resolution. The number of donors typed differed by locus, with roughly 620-630 for A, B, C, DRB1 and DQB1, roughly 520 for DQA1, 600 to 610 for DPA1, and around 450 for DPB1. A few DR-DQ haplotypes were treated as single units for association and clustering because of strong linkage in the cohort. Among a few hundred genotyped donors of the cohort, an average of approximately 230,000 unique TCR beta nucleotide sequences were sequenced per donor, around 18% of them non-productive. General findings and caveats noted by the study authors: Cytomegalovirus status was reported to be diagnosed by the classifier with high specificity and sensitivity in both the original and validation cohorts. At a false discovery rate of 0.05, a later analysis linked about 16,000 TCR beta sequences to specific HLA alleles. A further reported finding was that TCR beta sequences accurately predicted the HLA-A and HLA-B alleles for most subjects in the first cohort. Linkage disequilibrium might explain the correlated functional status among segregating V segments, but an unknown experimental factor could not be excluded. Broadly in line with IMGT annotations, most TCR beta V segments showed up in productive rearrangements about 87% or about 30% of the time in an earlier analysis of about 500 of the donors. Some IMGT-functional V segments, including TRBV6-2 and TRBV6-3, could not be distinguished by the 87-base-pair reads and were therefore excluded. When HLA alleles, especially DR and DQ, strongly co-occurred, attributing TCR associations to individual alleles was difficult. A few of the identified cytomegalovirus-associated TCR beta chains were confirmed in vitro to be specific for cytomegalovirus antigens. Several of the top co-occurrence clusters appeared to be linked to parvovirus B19, influenza, CMV and Epstein-Barr virus, according to a later analysis. A cluster of highly shared sequence variants was judged likely to represent a technical artifact of the sequencing pipeline. In this cohort, only TCR beta chains were sequenced, and detectable features were limited by the absence of alpha or paired-chain data. Most CMV-associated TCR beta chains appeared to be HLA-restricted in a later analysis, and the HLA associations seemed to be driven largely by CMV exposure. Because counts were too low, some 16 rarely observed V segments, including chromosome 9 orphons, were excluded from the earlier analysis of 587 of the donors. According to a later analysis, TCR association rates differed among HLA loci, with DRB1 alleles showing the most associated TCRs and HLA-C alleles showing the fewest. An association between a missense DCLRE1C variant and V-gene and J-gene trimming of TCR beta chains was found in a later genetic analysis and replicated in an independent cohort. In a later analysis, HLA-associated TCR beta chains were found to be more clonally expanded and to have lower generation probabilities than equally common non-associated chains. Sequencing depth was assumed to be roughly uniform across donors in the presence/absence analyses, though that assumption may not hold. CMV serostatus was the only immune exposure information available for the cohort. The study gave a list of about 150 TCR beta chains associated with cytomegalovirus. According to the authors, the approach could potentially be generalized to other disease states and immunological phenotypes. While some public TCRs were present in many individuals, most TCR sequences turned up only very rarely across donors. Compared with the roughly 700-donor mean, donors in an Asian-associated ancestry cluster had fewer N-insertions in productive TCRs, according to a later genetic analysis. Because HLA typing was missing for some donors at each locus, association tests included only the typed subset.

The cohort comprised 666 healthy bone marrow donors. At the time of sampling, every cohort member was nominally healthy, though immune exposures that went unrecorded were likely present. The donor was CMV seronegative and belonged to the group of approximately 320 seronegative cohort members. A peripheral blood sample was provided by each donor, and peripheral blood mononuclear cells were used for TCR beta sequencing. The Qiagen DNeasy Blood Extraction Kit was used to extract genomic DNA from the blood cell samples. The method was the immunoSEQ multiplex PCR assay. For the multiplex PCR, a mixture combining 60 forward primers for TCR Vbeta segments and 13 reverse primers for TCR Jbeta segments was used. Amplification of the CDR3 region of rearranged TCR beta genes was performed with a multiplex PCR assay on genomic DNA. Amplified TCR beta libraries were sequenced as 87-base-pair reads on the Illumina HiSeq System. Per the original workflow: Across the 500 to 700 repertoires, a later analysis counted roughly 84 million unique TCR beta chains, 9.5 million to 12 million of which were shared by at least two donors. Raw reads were error-corrected and collapsed into unique sequences with a nearest-neighbor algorithm that merged closely related sequences to remove PCR and sequencing errors. CDR3 sequences were aligned to IMGT reference sequences to assign V, D and J gene segments. For a sequence to be retained, at least a six-nucleotide match to both a V gene segment and a J gene segment was required. Rearrangements were called productive when the CDR3 lacked stop codons and stayed in frame with V and J; all others were non-productive. Following IMGT convention, CDR3 was defined as the stretch from the second conserved V-encoded cysteine to the conserved J-encoded phenylalanine. The earlier analysis of some 540 of the donors excluded any sequence lacking an unambiguous match to a single V gene segment. An earlier analysis of a few hundred of the donors classified V segments as functional when productive rearrangements were above 56.7% and as segregating when the standard deviation between donors was above 5%. A statistical classification framework was built for diagnosing cytomegalovirus status from the catalog of TCR beta chain sequences. In a later analysis, V and J genes were assigned by comparing TCR nucleotide sequences against IMGT/GENE-DB human TR gene sequences. A later analysis assigned CDR3 sequences and most-parsimonious VDJ recombination scenarios with the TCRdist pipeline. In a later analysis, every TCR beta chain was defined by the combination of its CDR3 amino acid sequence and its V-gene family, and reads without a unique V-gene family were dropped. In a later analysis, 500 to 700 highly shared, low-generation-probability nucleotide sequences were removed to address suspected cross-contamination and a sequencing artifact. For each public chain, a later analysis derived a clonal expansion index from normalized ranks of inferred template counts within each repertoire. In a later analysis, generation probabilities were computed using a VDJ recombination model fitted to out-of-frame rearrangements, and the results were checked against IGoR. A later analysis scored TCR-TCR, TCR-HLA and TCR-CMV co-occurrence with hypergeometric tests, applying a repertoire-size bias correction to TCR pairs. In a later analysis, false discovery rates were estimated by permuting HLA or CMV assignments 20 times. In a later analysis, co-occurring TCRs were grouped using DBSCAN, with TCRdist sequence similarity added in when clustering inside HLA-allele-positive subsets. Repertoires with fewer than 30,000 or more than 120,000 public chains, plus five repertoires with anomalous nucleotide sharing, were excluded from co-occurrence clustering. Imported from immuneACCESS, the table was reduced by TCRdb to in-frame sequences with V and J called. These copies leave out some clones; in studies compared against another copy, an unresolved V gene accounts for under half, and the cause of the remainder is not known. D and trimming were read from the DNA, whereas the V and J calls and clone size are those reported in that table. The sample table holds 100,000 to 150,000 clones, of which roughly four fifths were seen once. The top ten clones comprise approximately 2.8% of the sample.

CDR1 and CDR2 (SGDLS, YYNGEE) derive from the germline V gene. From the cysteine through the phenylalanine, the CDR3 covers 16 amino acids. Just CDR3 DNA is preserved here, 48 bases in frame from base 1. Trimming removed 4 bases from V and 0 bases from J, leaving 15 bases between the germline ends. This clone was recorded once. No cognate antigen has been identified for it. No much larger clone exists at a distance of one base, and base qualities are not known. Sequencing was done on a sample of PBMCs. The sequence links TRBV9 to TRBJ2-3; perhaps TRBD2 is the D gene, with 6 bases matching. This receptor was identified in a boy aged 2-15 years in good health and CMV-seronegative. The CDR3 has the sequence CASSPPRGRSTDTQYF. Read as DNA, the sequence is TGTGCCAGCAGCCCCCCCCGGGGGAGAAGCACAGATACGCAGTATTTT.